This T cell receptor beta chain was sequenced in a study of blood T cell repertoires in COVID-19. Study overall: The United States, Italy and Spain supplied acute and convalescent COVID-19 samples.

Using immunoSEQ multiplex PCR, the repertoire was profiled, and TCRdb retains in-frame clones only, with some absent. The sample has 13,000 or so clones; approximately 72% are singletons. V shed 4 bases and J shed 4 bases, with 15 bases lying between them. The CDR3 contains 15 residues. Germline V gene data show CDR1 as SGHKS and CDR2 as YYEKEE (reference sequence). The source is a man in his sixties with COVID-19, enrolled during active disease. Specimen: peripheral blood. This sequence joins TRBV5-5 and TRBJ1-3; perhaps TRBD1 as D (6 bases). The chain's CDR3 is CASSPGGAGGNTIYF. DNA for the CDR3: TGTGCCAGCAGCCCTGGGGGCGCAGGGGGAAACACCATATATTTT. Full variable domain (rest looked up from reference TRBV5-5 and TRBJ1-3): DAGVTQSPTHLIKTRGQQVTLRCSPISGHKSVSWYQQVLGQGPQFIFQYYEKEERGRGNFPDRFSARQFPNYSSELNVNALLLGDSALYLCASSPGGAGGNTIYFGEGSWLTVV.